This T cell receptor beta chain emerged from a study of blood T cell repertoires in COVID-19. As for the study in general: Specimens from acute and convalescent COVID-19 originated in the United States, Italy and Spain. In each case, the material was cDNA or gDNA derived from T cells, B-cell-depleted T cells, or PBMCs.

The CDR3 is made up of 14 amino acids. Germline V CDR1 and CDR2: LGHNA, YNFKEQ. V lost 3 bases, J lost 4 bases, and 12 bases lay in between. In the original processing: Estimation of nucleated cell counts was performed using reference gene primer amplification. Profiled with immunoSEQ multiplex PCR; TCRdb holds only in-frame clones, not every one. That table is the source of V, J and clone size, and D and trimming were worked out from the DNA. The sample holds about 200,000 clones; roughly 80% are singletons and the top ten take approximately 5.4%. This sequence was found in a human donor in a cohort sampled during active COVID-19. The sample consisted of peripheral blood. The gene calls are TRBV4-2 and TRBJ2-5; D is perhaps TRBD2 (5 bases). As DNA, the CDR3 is TGTGCCAGCAGCCATGAACTAGAAGGAGAGACCCAGTACTTC. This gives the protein CASSHELEGETQYF.